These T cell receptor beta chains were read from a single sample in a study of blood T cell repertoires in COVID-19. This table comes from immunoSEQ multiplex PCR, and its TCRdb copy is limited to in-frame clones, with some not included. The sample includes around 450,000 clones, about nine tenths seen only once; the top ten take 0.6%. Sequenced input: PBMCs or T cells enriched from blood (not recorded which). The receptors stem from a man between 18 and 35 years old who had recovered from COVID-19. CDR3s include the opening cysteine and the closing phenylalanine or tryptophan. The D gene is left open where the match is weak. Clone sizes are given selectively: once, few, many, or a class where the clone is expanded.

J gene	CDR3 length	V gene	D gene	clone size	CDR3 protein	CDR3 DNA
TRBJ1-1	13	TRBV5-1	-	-	CASSEEGSTEAFF	TGCGCCAGCAGCGAGGAAGGGAGCACTGAAGCTTTCTTT
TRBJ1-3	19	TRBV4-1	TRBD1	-	CASSLRQGLFTTSGNTIYF	TGCGCCAGCAGCCTTCGACAGGGCCTCTTTACCACCTCTGGAAACACCATATATTTT
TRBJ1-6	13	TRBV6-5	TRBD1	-	CASDTGGASPLHF	TGTGCCAGCGACACAGGGGGCGCTTCACCCCTCCACTTT
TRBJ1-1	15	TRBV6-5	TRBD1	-	CASSPWDREKAEAFF	TGTGCCAGCAGTCCCTGGGACAGGGAGAAGGCTGAAGCTTTCTTT
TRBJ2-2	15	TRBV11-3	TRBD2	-	CASSSGTSGGGELFF	TGTGCCAGCAGCTCCGGGACTAGCGGGGGAGGGGAGCTGTTTTTT
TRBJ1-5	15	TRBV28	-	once	CASSLERGGNQPQHF	TGTGCCAGCAGTTTAGAGCGGGGCGGGAATCAGCCCCAGCATTTT
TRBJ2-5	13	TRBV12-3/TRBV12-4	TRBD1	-	CASCMDRGETQYF	TGTGCCAGCTGCATGGACAGGGGAGAGACCCAGTACTTC
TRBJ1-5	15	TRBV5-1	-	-	CASSEGTNSNQPQHF	TGCGCCAGCAGTGAGGGGACTAATAGCAATCAGCCCCAGCATTTT
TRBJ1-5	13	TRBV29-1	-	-	CSVEVAVNQPQHF	TGCAGCGTTGAGGTAGCGGTCAATCAGCCCCAGCATTTT
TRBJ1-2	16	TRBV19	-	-	CASSILRAGKDYGYTF	TGTGCCAGTAGTATTTTGAGGGCCGGGAAGGACTATGGCTACACCTTC
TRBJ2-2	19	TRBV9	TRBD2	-	CASSVKRGSGRISTGELFF	TGTGCCAGCAGCGTAAAGAGGGGTAGCGGGAGGATCAGCACCGGGGAGCTGTTTTTT
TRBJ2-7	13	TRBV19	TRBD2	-	CASSSSLAVEQYF	TGTGCCAGTAGTAGCTCACTAGCGGTTGAGCAGTACTTC
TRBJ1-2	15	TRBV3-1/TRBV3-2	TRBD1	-	CASSPLGQDGYGYTF	TGTGCCAGCAGCCCGCTCGGACAGGACGGCTATGGCTACACCTTC
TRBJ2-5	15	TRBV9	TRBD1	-	CASSVQGASRETQYF	TGTGCCAGCAGCGTTCAGGGGGCGTCACGGGAGACCCAGTACTTC
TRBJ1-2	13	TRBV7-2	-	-	CASSRQSNYGYTF	TGTGCCAGCAGCAGACAGTCTAACTATGGCTACACCTTC
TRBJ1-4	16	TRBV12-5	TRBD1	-	CASGLGTGAPNEKLFF	TGTGCTAGTGGTTTGGGGACAGGCGCGCCTAATGAAAAACTGTTTTTT
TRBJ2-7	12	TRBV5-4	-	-	CASSLNTYEQYF	TGTGCCAGCAGCTTGAACACCTACGAGCAGTACTTC
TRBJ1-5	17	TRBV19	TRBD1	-	CASSAWRQGQSNQPQHF	TGTGCCAGTAGTGCCTGGCGACAGGGGCAAAGCAATCAGCCCCAGCATTTT
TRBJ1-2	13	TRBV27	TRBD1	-	CASSSQRTGDYTF	TGTGCCAGCAGTTCCCAGCGGACAGGGGATTACACCTTC
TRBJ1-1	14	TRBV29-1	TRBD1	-	CSVEVWTGGSEAFF	TGCAGCGTTGAAGTTTGGACAGGGGGTTCTGAAGCTTTCTTT
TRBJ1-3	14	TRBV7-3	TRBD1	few	CASSLDRAGNTIYF	TGTGCCAGCAGCCTTGACAGGGCTGGAAACACCATATATTTT
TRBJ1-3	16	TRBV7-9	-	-	CASSSSWRSSGNTIYF	TGTGCCAGCAGCTCCTCCTGGCGGAGCTCTGGAAACACCATATATTTT
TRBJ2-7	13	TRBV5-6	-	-	CASSLAGSREQYF	TGTGCCAGCAGCTTGGCGGGGAGCCGCGAGCAGTACTTC
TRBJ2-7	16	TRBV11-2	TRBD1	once	CASSLGQGQTPYEQYF	TGTGCCAGCAGCCTCGGACAGGGCCAAACACCCTACGAGCAGTACTTC
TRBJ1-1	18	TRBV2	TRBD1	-	CASSTKDRGVKLGTEAFF	TGTGCCAGCAGTACCAAGGACAGGGGCGTTAAGCTGGGCACTGAAGCTTTCTTT
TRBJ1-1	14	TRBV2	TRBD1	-	CASSEAGQGTEAFF	TGTGCCAGCAGTGAAGCGGGACAGGGTACTGAAGCTTTCTTT
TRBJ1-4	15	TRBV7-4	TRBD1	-	CASSLMDRRPEKLFF	TGTGCCAGCAGCTTGATGGACAGGCGCCCTGAAAAACTGTTTTTT
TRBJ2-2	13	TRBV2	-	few	CASKGEYSGELFF	TGTGCCAGCAAGGGAGAGTATTCCGGGGAGCTGTTTTTT
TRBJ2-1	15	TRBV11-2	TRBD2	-	CASSLREGGQGEQFF	TGTGCCAGCAGCTTACGTGAGGGAGGGCAGGGTGAGCAGTTCTTC
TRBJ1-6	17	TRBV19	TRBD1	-	CASSLLQGAGNNSPLHF	TGTGCCAGTAGCCTCCTACAGGGGGCCGGAAATAATTCACCCCTCCACTTT
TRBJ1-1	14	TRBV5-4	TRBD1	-	CASSRGDRAGEAFF	TGTGCCAGCAGCAGGGGGGACAGGGCTGGTGAAGCTTTCTTT
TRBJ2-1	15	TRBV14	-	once	CASSAWVGGYNEQFF	TGTGCCAGCAGCGCATGGGTCGGGGGCTACAATGAGCAGTTCTTC